The rows below give T cell receptor beta chains drawn from one sample of a study of cytomegalovirus exposure and HLA in healthy donors. Assay: immunoSEQ multiplex PCR; the TCRdb copy retains only in-frame clones and omits some. This sample contains about 140,000 clones. Sequencing was carried out using PBMCs. The origin of the receptors is a man aged 40-49 years in good health and CMV-seronegative. The CDR3 runs from the conserved cysteine through the conserved F or W. A D gene is named only where the DNA matches it firmly.

j_call | v_call | d_call | cdr3_length | cdr3_nt | cdr3_aa
TRBJ2-1 | TRBV6-1 | TRBD2 | 15 | TGTGCCAGCAGTGCAGGGACTAGCGGAAACAATGAGCAGTTCTTC | CASSAGTSGNNEQFF
TRBJ1-2 | TRBV4-1 | TRBD1 | 13 | TGCGCCAGCAGCCAGGTGACAGGGGATGGCTACACCTTC | CASSQVTGDGYTF
TRBJ1-2 | TRBV9 | - | 15 | TGTGCCAGCAGCGTAGGTCAAATCCCTAACTATGGCTACACCTTC | CASSVGQIPNYGYTF
TRBJ2-2 | TRBV4-2 | - | 16 | TGTGCCAGCAGCCAAGGGGGGGTTGCGAACACCGGGGAGCTGTTTTTT | CASSQGGVANTGELFF
TRBJ2-3 | TRBV4-3 | TRBD2 | 16 | TGCGCCAGCAGCCAAGATTACAGCGGGACGCCAGATACGCAGTATTTT | CASSQDYSGTPDTQYF
TRBJ2-5 | TRBV7-2 | - | 15 | TGTGCCAGCAGCTTAGCTGTCATCAGCCAAGAGACCCAGTACTTC | CASSLAVISQETQYF
TRBJ2-7 | TRBV5-1 | - | 14 | TGCGCCAGCTCCGCAGAGGGCCGCATATACGAGCAGTACTTC | CASSAEGRIYEQYF
TRBJ2-7 | TRBV5-4 | TRBD1 | 14 | TGTGCCAGCAGCTCTACAGGGGGCAAGTACGAGCAGTACTTC | CASSSTGGKYEQYF
TRBJ1-2 | TRBV5-1 | - | 14 | TGCGCCAGCAGCTTTCTCGGGGTCGACTATGGCTACACCTTC | CASSFLGVDYGYTF
TRBJ1-6 | TRBV12-5 | - | 14 | TGTGCTAGTGGTTTGGAGGGGACTCTGGCACCCCTCCACTTT | CASGLEGTLAPLHF
TRBJ2-5 | TRBV5-1 | TRBD2 | 15 | TGCGCCAGCAGCCCTAGCGGGGGCCCCGGGGAGACCCAGTACTTC | CASSPSGGPGETQYF
TRBJ2-7 | TRBV5-1 | TRBD2 | 16 | TGCGCCAGCAGCTTGGCGTTTAGCGGGGGGGCGAGCGAGCAGTACTTC | CASSLAFSGGASEQYF
TRBJ1-5 | TRBV6-4 | TRBD1 | 16 | TGTGCCAGCAGTGACTGGGACAGGTCCAAAGATCAGCCCCAGCATTTT | CASSDWDRSKDQPQHF
TRBJ2-7 | TRBV2 | TRBD1 | 14 | TGTGCCAGCATCCTGGACAGGGATCGGTACGAGCAGTACTTC | CASILDRDRYEQYF
TRBJ2-5 | TRBV5-1 | TRBD1 | 15 | TGCGCCAGCAGCCAGGGACAGGGGGCTGTAGAGACCCAGTACTTC | CASSQGQGAVETQYF
TRBJ2-7 | TRBV27 | TRBD1 | 15 | TGTGCCAGCAGCCTTACGGGGACAGGGTACGACGAGCAGTACTTC | CASSLTGTGYDEQYF
TRBJ1-2 | TRBV19 | - | 15 | TGTGCCAGTAGTGCTCGGACAGAGATAAACTATGGCTACACCTTC | CASSARTEINYGYTF
TRBJ1-5 | TRBV29-1 | - | 12 | TGCAGCGTTCAGGGGAGCAATCAGCCCCAGCATTTT | CSVQGSNQPQHF
TRBJ1-1 | TRBV25-1 | - | 13 | TGTGCCAGCAGTAACACAGGGAACACTGAAGCTTTCTTT | CASSNTGNTEAFF
TRBJ2-5 | TRBV5-1 | TRBD2 | 14 | TGCGCCAGCAGCTCTAGCGGGGAGGGAGAGACCCAGTACTTC | CASSSSGEGETQYF
TRBJ1-2 | TRBV6-5 | - | 12 | TGTGCCAGCAGACTCGCGGGCTATGGCTACACCTTC | CASRLAGYGYTF
TRBJ1-5 | TRBV9 | - | 13 | TGTGCCAGCAGCAGGGGTTTCAATCAGCCCCAGCATTTT | CASSRGFNQPQHF
TRBJ1-2 | TRBV6-5 | TRBD1 | 14 | TGTGCCAGCAGGGGGGACAGGACTAACTATGGCTACACCTTC | CASRGDRTNYGYTF
TRBJ1-5 | TRBV28 | TRBD1 | 15 | TGTGCCAGCAGCCCCGGGACAGTGAGCAATCAGCCCCAGCATTTT | CASSPGTVSNQPQHF
TRBJ2-7 | TRBV5-4 | TRBD2 | 14 | TGTGCCAGCAGCCTTAGCGGGGGGGCGAACGAGCAGTACTTC | CASSLSGGANEQYF
TRBJ2-6 | TRBV5-4 | TRBD1 | 16 | TGTGCCAGCAGCTCAGGGGACAGCTCTGGGGCCAACGTCCTGACTTTC | CASSSGDSSGANVLTF
TRBJ1-1 | TRBV19 | TRBD1 | 14 | TGTGCCAGTAGTTCGGACAGGACCAACACTGAAGCTTTCTTT | CASSSDRTNTEAFF
TRBJ2-1 | TRBV7-8 | TRBD1 | 15 | TGTGCCAGCAGCCCCGGGACAGGGAACCACAATGAGCAGTTCTTC | CASSPGTGNHNEQFF
TRBJ1-1 | TRBV6-1 | TRBD1 | 15 | TGTGCCAGCCAACTACAGGGGGAAACCAACACTGAAGCTTTCTTT | CASQLQGETNTEAFF
TRBJ2-7 | TRBV28 | TRBD1 | 14 | TGTGCCAGCTCTCCTCCAGGGGGCAGGTACGAGCAGTACTTC | CASSPPGGRYEQYF
TRBJ1-2 | TRBV25-1 | TRBD1 | 17 | TGTGCCAGCAGTGCCGGCGGGACAGGGGGAACTAACTATGGCTACACCTTC | CASSAGGTGGTNYGYTF
TRBJ1-5 | TRBV4-1 | - | 15 | TGCGCCAGCAGGGCTGGCGATGGCGGTTTTGAGCCCCAGCATTTT | CASRAGDGGFEPQHF
TRBJ1-4 | TRBV5-6 | TRBD1 | 15 | TGTGCCAGCAGCCGATTGGACAGGGTAAATGAAAAACTGTTTTTT | CASSRLDRVNEKLFF
TRBJ2-7 | TRBV10-3 | - | 15 | TGTGCCATCAGTACGGACAGTCCAAGCTCCTACGAGCAGTACTTC | CAISTDSPSSYEQYF
TRBJ2-5 | TRBV14 | TRBD2 | 13 | TGTGCCAGCAGCCCAAATCCAAGCGGGGGGGCCTACTTC | CASSPNPSGGAYF
TRBJ1-3 | TRBV18 | - | 15 | TGTGCCAGCTCACGGACATTCAGCTCTGGAAACACCATATATTTT | CASSRTFSSGNTIYF
TRBJ1-4 | TRBV11-2 | - | 15 | TGTGCCAGCAGACCGGAGGGAGGAACTAATGAAAAACTGTTTTTT | CASRPEGGTNEKLFF
TRBJ2-5 | TRBV19 | TRBD1 | 16 | TGTGCCAGTAGTTCGGGACAGATGGGGACCCAAGAGACCCAGTACTTC | CASSSGQMGTQETQYF
TRBJ1-2 | TRBV2 | - | 14 | TGTGCCAGCAGTGAAGCTTACGGGAACTATGGCTACACCTTC | CASSEAYGNYGYTF
TRBJ2-5 | TRBV11-2 | - | 13 | TGTGCCAGCAGGTTAGGGACTCTCGGGACCCAGTACTTC | CASRLGTLGTQYF
TRBJ2-2 | TRBV5-4 | - | 16 | TGTGCCAGCAGCCGCCCCCGGGGAAACTTCACCGGGGAGCTGTTTTTT | CASSRPRGNFTGELFF
TRBJ2-5 | TRBV9 | - | 15 | TGTGCCAGCAGCGTAGGGGACACCCACCAAGAGACCCAGTACTTC | CASSVGDTHQETQYF
TRBJ1-2 | TRBV4-1 | TRBD1 | 15 | TGCGCCAGCAGCCAAGCATGGGACAGGAACTATGGCTACACCTTC | CASSQAWDRNYGYTF
TRBJ2-6 | TRBV30 | TRBD1 | 18 | TGTGCCTGGAGGAGTTGCCGGGGACAGGGGCTGGGGGCCAACGTCCTGACTTTC | CAWRSCRGQGLGANVLTF
TRBJ2-5 | TRBV7-7 | TRBD2 | 14 | TGTGCCAGCAGCCCCACGGGAGGGAGAGAGACCCAGTACTTC | CASSPTGGRETQYF
TRBJ2-3 | TRBV28 | - | 15 | TGTGCCAGCAGTTTTCGTAGGGGGGGATCAGATACGCAGTATTTT | CASSFRRGGSDTQYF
TRBJ2-5 | TRBV6-6 | - | 16 | TGTGCCAGCAGTTACTCGAGGGGGTCACCCGAGGGGACCCAGTACTTC | CASSYSRGSPEGTQYF
TRBJ1-1 | TRBV10-3 | TRBD1 | 14 | TGTGCCATCAGGGGGGACAGGGGTAACACTGAAGCTTTCTTT | CAIRGDRGNTEAFF
TRBJ2-7 | TRBV11-2 | - | 14 | TGTGCCAGCAGCCCAGAGGCCTGGGCGGGCGAGCAGTACTTC | CASSPEAWAGEQYF